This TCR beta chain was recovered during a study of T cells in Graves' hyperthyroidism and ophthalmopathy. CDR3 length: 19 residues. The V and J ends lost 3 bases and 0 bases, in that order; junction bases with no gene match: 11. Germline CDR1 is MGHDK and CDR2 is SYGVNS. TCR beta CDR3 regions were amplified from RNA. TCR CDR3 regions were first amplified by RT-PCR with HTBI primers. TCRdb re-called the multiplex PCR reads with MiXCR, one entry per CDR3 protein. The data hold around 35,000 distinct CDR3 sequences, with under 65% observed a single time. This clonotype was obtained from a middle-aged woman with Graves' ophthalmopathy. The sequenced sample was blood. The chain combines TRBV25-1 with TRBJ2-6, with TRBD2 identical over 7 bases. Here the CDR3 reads CASSDSGLAVPSGANVLTF. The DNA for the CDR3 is TGTGCCAGCAGTGACTCGGGGCTAGCGGTTCCCTCTGGGGCCAACGTCCTGACTTTC.